The sequence of this T cell receptor beta chain was determined in a study of cytomegalovirus exposure and HLA in healthy donors. The CDR3 extends over 14 amino acids. Germline lookup yields CDR1 LGHNT and CDR2 FRNRAP. Primers for the PCR totalled 60 Vbeta and 13 Jbeta. Generated by immunoSEQ multiplex PCR, the TCRdb table keeps only in-frame clones and is missing some. The table shows about 120,000 clones, with 75% to 90% occurring only once. This chain links TRBV12-5 with TRBJ2-5, with 7 bases identical to TRBD1. The end of the DNA aligns better with TRBJ2-7, so the J call may be wrong. The sequenced sample was PBMCs. This sequence was found in a man aged 40-49 years in good health and CMV-seronegative. The CDR3 region has the DNA TGTGCTAGTAGAAATATGGGACAGCCCCACGAGCAGTACTTC. Protein sequence: CASRNMGQPHEQYF.